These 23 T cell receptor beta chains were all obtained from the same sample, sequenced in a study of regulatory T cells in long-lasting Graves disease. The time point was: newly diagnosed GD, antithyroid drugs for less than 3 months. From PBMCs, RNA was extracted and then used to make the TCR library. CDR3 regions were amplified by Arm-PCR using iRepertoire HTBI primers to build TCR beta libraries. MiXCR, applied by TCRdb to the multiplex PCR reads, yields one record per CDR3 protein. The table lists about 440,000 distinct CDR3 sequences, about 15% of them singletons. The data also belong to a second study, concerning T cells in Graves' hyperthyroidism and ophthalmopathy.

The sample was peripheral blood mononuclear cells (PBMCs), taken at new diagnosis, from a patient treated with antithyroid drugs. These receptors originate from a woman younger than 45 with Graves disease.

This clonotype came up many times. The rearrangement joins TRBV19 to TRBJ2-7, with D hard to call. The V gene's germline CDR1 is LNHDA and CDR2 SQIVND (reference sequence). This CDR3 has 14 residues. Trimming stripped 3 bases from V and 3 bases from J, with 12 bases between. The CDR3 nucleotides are TGTGCCAGTAGTATTGGGATAGAGGTCTACGAGCAGTACTTC. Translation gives CASSIGIEVYEQYF.

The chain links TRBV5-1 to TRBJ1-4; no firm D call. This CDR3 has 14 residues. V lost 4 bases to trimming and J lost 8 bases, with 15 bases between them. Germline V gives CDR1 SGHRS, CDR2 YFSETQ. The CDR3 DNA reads TGCGCCAGCAGCCGGGAGCCCGCCCGAGAAAAACTGTTTTTT. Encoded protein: CASSREPAREKLFF.

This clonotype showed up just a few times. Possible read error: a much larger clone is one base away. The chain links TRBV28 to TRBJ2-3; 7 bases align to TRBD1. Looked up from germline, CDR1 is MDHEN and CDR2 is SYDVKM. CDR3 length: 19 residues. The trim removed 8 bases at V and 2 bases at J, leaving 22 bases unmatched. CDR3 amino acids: CASGSIYGDRQKYTDTQYF. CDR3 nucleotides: TGTGCCAGCGGCTCAATCTACGGGGACAGACAGAAATACACAGATACGCAGTATTTT.

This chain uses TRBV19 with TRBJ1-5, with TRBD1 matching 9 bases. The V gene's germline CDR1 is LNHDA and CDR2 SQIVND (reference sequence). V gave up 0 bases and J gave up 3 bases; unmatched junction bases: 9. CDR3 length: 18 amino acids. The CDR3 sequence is CASSIERDRGTFNQPQHF. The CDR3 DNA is TGTGCCAGTAGTATAGAGCGAGACAGGGGGACGTTCAATCAGCCCCAGCATTTT.

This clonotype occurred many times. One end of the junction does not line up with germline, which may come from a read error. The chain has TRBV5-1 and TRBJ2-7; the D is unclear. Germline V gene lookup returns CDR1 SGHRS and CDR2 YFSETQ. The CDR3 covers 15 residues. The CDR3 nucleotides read TGCGCCAGCACCTTGGAACCCATGAAGGGCTACGAGCAGTACTTC. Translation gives CASTLEPMKGYEQYF. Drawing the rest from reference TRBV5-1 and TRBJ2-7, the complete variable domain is KAGVTQTPRYLIKTRGQQVTLSCSPISGHRSVSWYQQTPGQGLQFLFEYFSETQRNKGNFPGRFSGRQFSNSRSEMNVSTLELGDSALYLCASTLEPMKGYEQYFGPGTRLTVT.

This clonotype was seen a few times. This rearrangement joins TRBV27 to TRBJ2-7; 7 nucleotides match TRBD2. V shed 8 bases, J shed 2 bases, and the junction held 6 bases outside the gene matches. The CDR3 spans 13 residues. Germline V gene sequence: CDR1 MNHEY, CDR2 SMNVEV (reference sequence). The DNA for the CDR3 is TGTGCCAGCTCTCACGGGGGGACCTACGAGCAGTACTTC. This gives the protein CASSHGGTYEQYF.

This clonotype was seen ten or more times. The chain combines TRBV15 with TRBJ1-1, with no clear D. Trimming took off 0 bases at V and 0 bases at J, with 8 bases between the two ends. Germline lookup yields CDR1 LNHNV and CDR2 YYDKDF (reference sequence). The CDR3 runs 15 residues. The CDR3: CATSRDSTVNTEAFF. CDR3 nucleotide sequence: TGTGCCACCAGCAGAGATTCGACCGTGAACACTGAAGCTTTCTTT.

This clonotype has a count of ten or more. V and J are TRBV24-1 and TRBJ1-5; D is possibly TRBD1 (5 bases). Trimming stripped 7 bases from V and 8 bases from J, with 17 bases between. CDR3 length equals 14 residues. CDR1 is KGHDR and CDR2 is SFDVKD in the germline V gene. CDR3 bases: TGTGCCACCAGGGGGGAGGGGCAAAAGGAGCCCCAGCATTTT. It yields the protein CATRGEGQKEPQHF.

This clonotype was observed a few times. CDR3 sequence (DNA): TGTGCCAGCAGATTGCATCTGGGGAACACTGAAGCTTTCTTT. It codes for CASRLHLGNTEAFF. V gene TRBV12-3 or TRBV12-4 combines with J gene TRBJ1-1; D unclear. The CDR3 covers 14 residues. The V end lost 6 bases, the J end lost 1 base, and 12 bases lay between the germline ends.

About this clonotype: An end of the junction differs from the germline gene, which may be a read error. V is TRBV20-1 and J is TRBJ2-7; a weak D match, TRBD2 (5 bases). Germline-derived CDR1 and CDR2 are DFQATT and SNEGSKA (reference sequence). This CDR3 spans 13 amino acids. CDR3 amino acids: CSARVPEAYGQYF. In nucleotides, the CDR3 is TGCAGTGCTAGAGTACCGGAGGCCTACGGGCAGTACTTC.

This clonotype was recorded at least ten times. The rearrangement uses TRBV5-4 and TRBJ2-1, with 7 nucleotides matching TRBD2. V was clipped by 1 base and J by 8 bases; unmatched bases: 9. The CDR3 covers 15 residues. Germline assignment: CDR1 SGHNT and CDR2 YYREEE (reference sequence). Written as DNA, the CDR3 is TGTGCCAGCAGCTTGATGACTAGTGCGGGAGATGAGCAGTTCTTC. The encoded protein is CASSLMTSAGDEQFF.

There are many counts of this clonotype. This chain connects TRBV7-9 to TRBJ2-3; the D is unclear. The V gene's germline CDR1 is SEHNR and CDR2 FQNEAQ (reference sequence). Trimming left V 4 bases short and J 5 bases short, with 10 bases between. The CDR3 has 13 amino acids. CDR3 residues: CASSYTPGDTQYF. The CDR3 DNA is TGTGCCAGCAGCTACACCCCTGGAGATACGCAGTATTTT.

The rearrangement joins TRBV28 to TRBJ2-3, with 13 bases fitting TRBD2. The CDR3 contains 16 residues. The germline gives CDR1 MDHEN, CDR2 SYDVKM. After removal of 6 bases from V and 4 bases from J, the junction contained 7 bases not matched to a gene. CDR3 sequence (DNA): TGTGCCAGCAGCCGGGGGACTAGCGGGATGTCAGATACGCAGTATTTT. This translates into CASSRGTSGMSDTQYF. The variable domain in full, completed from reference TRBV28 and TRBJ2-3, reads DVKVTQSSRYLVKRTGEKVFLECVQDMDHENMFWYRQDPGLGLRLIYFSYDVKMKEKGDIPEGYSVSREKKERFSLILESASTNQTSMYLCASSRGTSGMSDTQYFGPGTRLTVL.

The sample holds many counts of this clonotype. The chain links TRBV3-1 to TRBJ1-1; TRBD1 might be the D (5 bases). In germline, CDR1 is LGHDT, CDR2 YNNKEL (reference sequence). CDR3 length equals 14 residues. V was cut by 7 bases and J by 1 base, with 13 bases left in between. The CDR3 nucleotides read TGTGCCAGCAACCCCGACACAGGGAACACTGAAGCTTTCTTT. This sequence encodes CASNPDTGNTEAFF. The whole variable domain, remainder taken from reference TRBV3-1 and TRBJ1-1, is DTAVSQTPKYLVTQMGNDKSIKCEQNLGHDTMYWYKQDSKKFLKIMFSYNNKELIINETVPNRFSPKSPDKAHLNLHINSLELGDSAVYFCASNPDTGNTEAFFGQGTRLTVV.

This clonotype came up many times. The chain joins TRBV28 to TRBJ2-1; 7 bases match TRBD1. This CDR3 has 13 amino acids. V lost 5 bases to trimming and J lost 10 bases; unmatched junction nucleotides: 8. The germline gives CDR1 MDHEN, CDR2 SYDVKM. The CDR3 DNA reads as TGTGCCAGCAGTGCTACAGGGGCAAGAGAGCAGTTCTTC. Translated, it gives CASSATGAREQFF. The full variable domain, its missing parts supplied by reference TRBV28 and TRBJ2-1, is DVKVTQSSRYLVKRTGEKVFLECVQDMDHENMFWYRQDPGLGLRLIYFSYDVKMKEKGDIPEGYSVSREKKERFSLILESASTNQTSMYLCASSATGAREQFFGPGTRLTVL.

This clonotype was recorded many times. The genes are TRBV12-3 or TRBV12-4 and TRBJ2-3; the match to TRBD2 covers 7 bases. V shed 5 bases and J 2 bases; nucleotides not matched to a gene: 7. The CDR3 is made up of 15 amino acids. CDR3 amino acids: CASSASSGTTDTQYF. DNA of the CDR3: TGTGCCAGCAGTGCCTCTAGCGGTACCACAGATACGCAGTATTTT.

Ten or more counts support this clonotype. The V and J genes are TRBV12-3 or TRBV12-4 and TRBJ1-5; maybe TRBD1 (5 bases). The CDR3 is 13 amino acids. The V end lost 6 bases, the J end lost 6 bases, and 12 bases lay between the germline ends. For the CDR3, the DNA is TGTGCCAGCAGCCCTACGGGGACTCAGCCCCAGCATTTT. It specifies CASSPTGTQPQHF.

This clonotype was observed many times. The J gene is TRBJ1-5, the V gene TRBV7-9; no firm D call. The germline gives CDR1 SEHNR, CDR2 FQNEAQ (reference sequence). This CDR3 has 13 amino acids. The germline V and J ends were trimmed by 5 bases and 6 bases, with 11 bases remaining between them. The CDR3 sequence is CASSADGVQPQHF. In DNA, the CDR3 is TGTGCCAGCAGCGCAGATGGGGTTCAGCCCCAGCATTTT.

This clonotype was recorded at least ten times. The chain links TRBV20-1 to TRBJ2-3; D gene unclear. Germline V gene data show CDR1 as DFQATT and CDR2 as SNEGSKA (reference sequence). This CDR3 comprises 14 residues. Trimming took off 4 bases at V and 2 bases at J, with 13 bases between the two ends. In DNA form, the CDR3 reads TGCAGTGCTAACGGAGCAACCTCCACAGATACGCAGTATTTT. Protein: CSANGATSTDTQYF.

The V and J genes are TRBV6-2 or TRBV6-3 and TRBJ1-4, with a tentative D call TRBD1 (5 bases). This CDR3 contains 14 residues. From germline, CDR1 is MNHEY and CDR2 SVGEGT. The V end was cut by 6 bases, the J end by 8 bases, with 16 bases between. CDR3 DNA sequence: TGTGCCAGCAGCGGACAAGGATTTGGCGAAAAACTGTTTTTT. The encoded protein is CASSGQGFGEKLFF.

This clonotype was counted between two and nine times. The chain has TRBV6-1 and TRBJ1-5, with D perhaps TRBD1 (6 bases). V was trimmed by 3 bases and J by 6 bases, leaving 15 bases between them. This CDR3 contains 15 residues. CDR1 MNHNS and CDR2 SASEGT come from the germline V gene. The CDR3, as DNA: TGTGCCAGCAGTGAGGGGGCGGGGTGGGGTCAGCCCCAGCATTTT. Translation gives CASSEGAGWGQPQHF.

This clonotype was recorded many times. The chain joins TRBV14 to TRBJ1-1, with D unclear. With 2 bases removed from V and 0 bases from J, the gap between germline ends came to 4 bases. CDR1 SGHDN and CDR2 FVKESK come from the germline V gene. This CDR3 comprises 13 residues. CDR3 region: CASSQYLNTEAFF. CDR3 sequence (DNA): TGTGCCAGCAGCCAATACCTGAACACTGAAGCTTTCTTT.

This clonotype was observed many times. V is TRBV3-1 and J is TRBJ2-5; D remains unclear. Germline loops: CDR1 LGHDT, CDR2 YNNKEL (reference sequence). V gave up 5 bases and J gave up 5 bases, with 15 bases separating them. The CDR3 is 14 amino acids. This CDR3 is CASSLHHPRETQYF. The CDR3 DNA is TGTGCCAGCAGCTTACATCACCCTCGGGAGACCCAGTACTTC.